This T cell receptor beta chain was obtained from a study of glioma-infiltrating T cells after dendritic cell vaccination. TCRdb's table, derived via immunoSEQ multiplex PCR, lists solely in-frame clones and lacks some. The sample lists approximately 100,000 clones, about 80% occurring once. This material consisted of blood, taken before dendritic cell vaccination. The sequence came from a human donor with glioblastoma.

The CDR3 DNA is TGTGCCGGCCGAGAGACAGGGACCACTGAAGCTTTCTTT. It is translated as CAGRETGTTEAFF. This chain joins TRBV10-3 and TRBJ1-1; 7 bases map to TRBD1. Per germline, CDR1 ENHRY and CDR2 SYGVKD. This CDR3 spans 13 amino acids. With 11 bases clipped from V and 4 bases from J, the junction kept 10 bases outside the gene matches.